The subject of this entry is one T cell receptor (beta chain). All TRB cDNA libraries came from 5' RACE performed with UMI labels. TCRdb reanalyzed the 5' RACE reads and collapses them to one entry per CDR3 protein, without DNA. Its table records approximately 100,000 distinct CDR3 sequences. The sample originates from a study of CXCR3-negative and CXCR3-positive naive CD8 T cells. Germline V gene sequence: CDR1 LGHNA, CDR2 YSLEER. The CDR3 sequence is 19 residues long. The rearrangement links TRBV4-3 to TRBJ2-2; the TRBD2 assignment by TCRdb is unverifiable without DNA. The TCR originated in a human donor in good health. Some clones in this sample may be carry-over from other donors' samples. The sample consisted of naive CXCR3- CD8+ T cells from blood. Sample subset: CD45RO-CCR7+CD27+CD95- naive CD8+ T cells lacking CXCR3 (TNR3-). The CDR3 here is CASSQDRTSGGSNTGELFF.